The entry that follows covers one TCR beta chain sequence. This entry is derived from a study of T cells in localized non-small cell lung cancer. Sequenced by immunoSEQ multiplex PCR; TCRdb stores in-frame clones only, minus some. The sample includes tens of thousands of clones, around four fifths of them seen just once. V lost 7 bases and J 1 base, leaving 15 bases between the germline ends. The CDR3 contains 15 residues. The germline V gene has CDR1 LNHDA and CDR2 SQIVND (reference sequence). This sequence originates from a female donor older than 55 with stage II squamous cell lung carcinoma. This rearrangement joins TRBV19 to TRBJ2-3; D unresolved. Material: peripheral blood, obtained before any cancer treatment. The CDR3 is CASTISRARTDTQYF. The CDR3 DNA is TGTGCCAGTACGATCTCCCGGGCCCGCACAGATACGCAGTATTTT.